What follows are 27 T cell receptor beta chains derived from one specimen sequenced in a study of blood T cell repertoires in COVID-19. Assay: immunoSEQ multiplex PCR; the TCRdb copy retains only in-frame clones and omits some. Of approximately 180,000 clones listed, about four fifths are singletons. What was sequenced was peripheral blood. The receptors originated from a woman aged 80 or older with COVID-19, enrolled during active disease.

This clone appeared many times. As DNA, the CDR3 is TGTGCCATCAGGGGGGACTCAAACACAGATACGCAGTATTTT. This sequence encodes CAIRGDSNTDTQYF. The V and J genes are TRBV10-3 and TRBJ2-3, with D maybe TRBD2 (6 bases). Trimming pared 6 bases from V and 2 bases from J, leaving 12 bases between. The germline V gene encodes CDR1 ENHRY and CDR2 SYGVKD. The CDR3 has 14 amino acids.

The chain combines TRBV4-2 with TRBJ2-7; 7 bases align to TRBD1. Trimming at V came to 3 bases and at J to 0 bases, leaving 8 bases not matched to a gene. The CDR3 covers 16 residues. Germline values: CDR1 LGHNA, CDR2 YNFKEQ. CDR3 residues: CASSQSPGGPSYEQYF. CDR3 DNA: TGTGCCAGCAGCCAGAGTCCAGGGGGACCCTCCTACGAGCAGTACTTC.

This chain joins TRBV4-1 and TRBJ2-1; 9 bases align to TRBD2. CDR1 is MGHRA, CDR2 YSYEKL, per germline. CDR3 length: 18 residues. Germline trimming cut 3 bases from V and 8 bases from J; bases unmatched to any gene: 17. The CDR3 spells CASSHHPPVAGEVYEQFF. CDR3 coding DNA: TGCGCCAGCAGCCACCACCCTCCCGTAGCGGGAGAAGTGTATGAGCAGTTCTTC.

The chain is built from TRBV2 and TRBJ1-6; weak D call: TRBD1 (6 bases). V lost 7 bases to trimming and J lost 6 bases, with 10 bases between them. Germline V lookup: CDR1 SNHLY, CDR2 FYNNEI. This CDR3 has 13 residues. In DNA, the CDR3 is TGTGCCAGCATTCTGGACAGTAATTCACCCCTCCACTTT. Residues: CASILDSNSPLHF.

In this sample, this clone turned up once. This chain uses TRBV10-3 with TRBJ2-2, with TRBD1 identical over 11 bases. Germline CDR1 ENHRY, CDR2 SYGVKD. Trimming at V came to 8 bases and at J to 5 bases, leaving 10 bases not matched to a gene. The CDR3 consists of 16 residues. The CDR3 region has the DNA TGTGCCATCCGCATTGGACAGGGGGCGAGTACCGGGGAGCTGTTTTTT. Amino acids: CAIRIGQGASTGELFF.

Comments on this clone: One junction end does not reproduce the germline sequence, and a read error may be involved. The gene calls are TRBV28 and TRBJ2-5; D gene unclear. Germline V gives CDR1 MDHEN, CDR2 SYDVKM. There are 11 residues in the CDR3. CDR3 amino acids: CASTKGGERHF. The DNA for the CDR3 is TGTGCCAGCACCAAAGGTGGTGAGCGACACTTC.

This clone occurred a few times. The chain couples TRBV7-2 to TRBJ1-1, with TRBD1 identical over 9 bases. Germline CDR1 is SGHTA and CDR2 is FQGNSA. With 5 bases clipped from V and 5 bases from J, the junction kept 15 bases outside the gene matches. This CDR3 spans 17 amino acids. The CDR3 spells CASSPTPGQGAGTEAFF. The DNA of the CDR3 is TGTGCCAGCAGCCCAACCCCGGGACAGGGAGCGGGAACTGAAGCTTTCTTT.

This clone showed up just a few times. J is TRBJ1-2 and V is TRBV9; possibly TRBD1 for D (6 bases). CDR3 size: 15 residues. The V and J ends lost 0 bases and 7 bases respectively, with 16 bases between them. Per the germline V gene, CDR1 is SGDLS and CDR2 is YYNGEE. CDR3 region: CASSVARGDHSGYTF. The CDR3 coding sequence is TGTGCCAGCAGCGTAGCCAGGGGAGATCATAGTGGCTACACCTTC.

V usage is TRBV3-1 (or the pseudogene TRBV3-2) and J usage is TRBJ1-2, with D perhaps matching TRBD1 (5 bases). The CDR3 runs 14 residues. V lost 3 bases and J lost 3, with 11 bases in between. CDR1 and CDR2 from the germline V gene are LGHDT and YNNKEL (reference sequence). Here the CDR3 reads CASSQTGVDYGYTF. As DNA, the CDR3 is TGTGCCAGCAGCCAGACGGGGGTGGACTATGGCTACACCTTC.

This clone was seen just once. The rearrangement links TRBV18 to TRBJ1-3, with 7 bases lining up with TRBD1. V was pared by 3 bases and J by 2 bases, with 7 bases of the junction left unmatched. The CDR3 sequence is 16 residues long. CDR1 KGHSH and CDR2 LQKENI come from the germline V gene. CDR3 DNA sequence: TGTGCCAGCTCACCGACTAGAGACAGGGCTGGAAACACCATATATTTT. Translation: CASSPTRDRAGNTIYF.

The chain uses TRBV27 and TRBJ1-1; TRBD1 matches 7 bases. The CDR3 sequence is 15 residues long. Germline V gene data show CDR1 as MNHEY and CDR2 as SMNVEV (reference sequence). J was trimmed by 3 bases and V by 5 bases; bases with no gene match: 9. The CDR3 here is CASSTQGGRDTEAFF. The CDR3, as DNA: TGTGCCAGCAGTACTCAGGGGGGTAGGGACACTGAAGCTTTCTTT.

The rearrangement joins TRBV6-5 to TRBJ2-5, with TRBD1 identical over 9 bases. Unmatched junction bases numbered 5, after V lost 2 bases and J lost 1 base. From germline, CDR1 is MNHEY and CDR2 SVGAGI. CDR3 length equals 16 residues. The CDR3 region has the DNA TGTGCCAGCAGTTACCTATACAGGGGGCCCCAAGAGACCCAGTACTTC. It encodes CASSYLYRGPQETQYF.

This chain uses TRBV27 with TRBJ2-7; D not resolved. The CDR3 has 14 residues. Trimming cost V 3 bases and J 0 bases, with 9 bases left between them. Germline V gene lookup returns CDR1 MNHEY and CDR2 SMNVEV (reference sequence). This chain's CDR3 is CASSFRSSSYEQYF. The CDR3 bases are TGTGCCAGCAGTTTTCGCTCTAGCTCCTACGAGCAGTACTTC.

This chain joins TRBV6-1 and TRBJ2-5; TRBD2 is a possible D gene (5 bases). Per the germline V gene, CDR1 is MNHNS and CDR2 is SASEGT. V was shortened by 3 bases and J by 5 bases, with 10 bases between the two germline ends. The length of the CDR3 is 13 residues. The DNA of the CDR3 is TGTGCCAGCAGTGAGCGCACGGGGGAGACCCAGTACTTC. Amino acids: CASSERTGETQYF.

The chain recombines TRBV21-1 with TRBJ1-1. TRBV21-1 is termed a pseudogene. The CDR3 extends over 15 amino acids. CDR3 in DNA: TGTGCCAGCAGCAAAGAAGCGGTGAGGAACACTGAAGCTTTCTTT. Its translation: CASSKEAVRNTEAFF.

The chain has TRBV7-2 and TRBJ1-1; D ambiguous. The CDR3 runs 14 residues. Trimming cost V 0 bases and J 1 base, with 6 bases left between them. The germline CDR1 and CDR2 sequences are SGHTA and FQGNSA. CDR3: CASSLAFRNTEAFF. The DNA for the CDR3 is TGTGCCAGCAGCTTAGCGTTTAGGAACACTGAAGCTTTCTTT.

V gene TRBV10-3 combines with J gene TRBJ2-2, with TRBD2 as a possible D gene (5 bases). Per the germline V gene, CDR1 is ENHRY and CDR2 is SYGVKD. The CDR3 consists of 15 residues. Trimming stripped 4 bases from V and 2 bases from J, with 11 bases between. The chain's CDR3 is CAISASGINTGELFF. For the CDR3, the DNA is TGTGCCATCAGTGCCTCCGGGATTAACACCGGGGAGCTGTTTTTT.

V gene TRBV5-4 combines with J gene TRBJ2-1, with 8 bases matching TRBD2. The CDR3 contains 15 residues. Germline CDR1 SGHNT, CDR2 YYREEE (reference sequence). V was clipped by 4 bases and J by 8 bases; unmatched bases: 11. The CDR3 protein is CASSDLAGGRDEQFF. CDR3 DNA sequence: TGTGCCAGCAGCGATCTGGCGGGGGGCAGGGATGAGCAGTTCTTC.

The J gene is TRBJ1-2, the V gene TRBV10-2; D uncertain. The length of the CDR3 is 13 residues. From germline, CDR1 is WSHSY and CDR2 SAAADI. Trimming shortened V by 0 bases and J by 8 bases, and 10 bases separated the two germline ends. CDR3 sequence (DNA): TGCGCCAGCAGTGAGTCGTTAGAGGGAGGCTACACCTTC. This codes for CASSESLEGGYTF.

As regards this clone: One end of the junction does not line up with germline, which may come from a read error. The chain links TRBV19 to TRBJ2-1; tentatively, D is TRBD1 (6 bases). The CDR3 has 15 amino acids. Per the germline V gene, CDR1 is LNHDA and CDR2 is SQIVND (reference sequence). CDR3 nucleotide sequence: TGTGCCAGTAGCATAGGACAGAGCCCCTACAATGAGCAGTTCTTC. Protein sequence: CASSIGQSPYNEQFF.

The chain carries TRBV19 and TRBJ1-3; perhaps TRBD1 as D (6 bases). Looked up from germline, CDR1 is LNHDA and CDR2 is SQIVND (reference sequence). Trimming took 5 bases from V and 0 from J, leaving 14 bases between them. The CDR3 length is 16 residues. As DNA, the CDR3 is TGTGCCAGTAGTGAACCGGGACATCGCTCTGGAAACACCATATATTTT. As protein: CASSEPGHRSGNTIYF.

The J gene is TRBJ2-1, the V gene TRBV29-1; D possibly corresponds to TRBD1 (5 bases). Trimming removed 6 bases from V and 3 bases from J, with 9 bases in between. Germline loops: CDR1 SQVTM, CDR2 ANQGSEA. This CDR3 comprises 12 residues. CDR3 sequence: CSVYRSYNEQFF. CDR3 sequence (DNA): TGCAGCGTGTACAGGAGCTACAATGAGCAGTTCTTC.

This chain joins TRBV6-5 and TRBJ2-7; D is uncertain. Looked up from germline, CDR1 is MNHEY and CDR2 is SVGAGI. The V and J ends lost 0 bases and 6 bases respectively, with 9 bases between them. The CDR3 consists of 13 residues. The CDR3 DNA is TGTGCCAGCAGTTACTCGAGAGCCTCCGAGCAGTACTTC. Translating it yields CASSYSRASEQYF.

This clone was picked up a small number of times. The V call is TRBV7-9, the J call TRBJ2-2, with D unresolved. Per the germline V gene, CDR1 is SEHNR and CDR2 is FQNEAQ (reference sequence). This CDR3 region has 15 residues. V lost 2 bases, J lost 5 bases, and 12 bases lay in between. CDR3 nucleotides: TGTGCCAGCAGCTTATCCGGGTCGGGTACCGGGGAGCTGTTTTTT. Translation gives CASSLSGSGTGELFF.

As DNA, the CDR3 is TGCGCCAGCAGCTTGGCGGGAAAGGAAAAAGAGCAGTTCTTC. This sequence encodes CASSLAGKEKEQFF. The chain joins TRBV5-1 to TRBJ2-1, with TRBD2 as a possible D gene (5 bases). The CDR3 spans 14 residues. Germline CDR1 and CDR2: SGHRS and YFSETQ. Trimming cost V 0 bases and J 10 bases, with 14 bases left between them. Full variable domain (outside the CDR3, taken from reference TRBV5-1 and TRBJ2-1): KAGVTQTPRYLIKTRGQQVTLSCSPISGHRSVSWYQQTPGQGLQFLFEYFSETQRNKGNFPGRFSGRQFSNSRSEMNVSTLELGDSALYLCASSLAGKEKEQFFGPGTRLTVL.

This chain connects TRBV10-3 to TRBJ1-1, with D possibly TRBD1 on 5 matching bases. Germline CDR1 and CDR2: ENHRY and SYGVKD. The CDR3 has 13 amino acids. Trimming left V 11 bases short and J 3 bases short, with 16 bases between. CDR3 nucleotide sequence: TGTGCCTCTACGTTAGCAGGGCACACTGAAGCTTTCTTT. Translation gives CASTLAGHTEAFF.

The genes are TRBV7-9 and TRBJ2-2; tentative D call: TRBD2 (6 bases). The CDR3 contains 16 residues. From germline, CDR1 is SEHNR and CDR2 FQNEAQ (reference sequence). Trimming took 5 bases from V and 3 from J, leaving 16 bases between them. CDR3 protein: CASSRSLRGYTGELFF. In DNA, the CDR3 is TGTGCCAGCAGCCGATCCCTCCGGGGGTACACCGGGGAGCTGTTTTTT.